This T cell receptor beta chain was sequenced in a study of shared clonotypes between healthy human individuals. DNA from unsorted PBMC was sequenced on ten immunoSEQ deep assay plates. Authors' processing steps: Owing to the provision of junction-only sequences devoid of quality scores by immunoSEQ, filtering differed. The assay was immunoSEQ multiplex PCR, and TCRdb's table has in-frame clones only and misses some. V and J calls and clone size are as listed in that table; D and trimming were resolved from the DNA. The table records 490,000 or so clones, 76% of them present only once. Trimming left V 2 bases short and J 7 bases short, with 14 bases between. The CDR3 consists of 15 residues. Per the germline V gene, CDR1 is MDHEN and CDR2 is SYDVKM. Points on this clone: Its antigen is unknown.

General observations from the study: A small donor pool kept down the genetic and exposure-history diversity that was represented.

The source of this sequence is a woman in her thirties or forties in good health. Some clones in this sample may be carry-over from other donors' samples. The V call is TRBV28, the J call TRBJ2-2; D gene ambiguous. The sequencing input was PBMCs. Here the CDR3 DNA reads TGTGCCAGCAGTTTAATGGCAAATGCTCACGGGGAGCTGTTTTTT. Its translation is CASSLMANAHGELFF.